These 28 T cell receptor beta chains originate from one sample sequenced in a study of control samples from healthy donors and cancer patients. Some clones are missing from TCRdb's copy, which holds only in-frame ones; the method was immunoSEQ multiplex PCR. The data show 10,000 to 15,000 clones, with 85% to 90% seen just once and around 3% held by the top ten. Sequences were obtained from formalin-fixed, paraffin-embedded tissue. The source of these receptors is a male donor with melanoma.

By sample share, this clone is medium-sized. The rearrangement uses TRBV7-3 and TRBJ2-1; TRBD2 matches at 7 bases. The V segment lost 2 bases and the J segment 3 bases; nucleotides outside the gene matches: 4. CDR1 is SGHTA, CDR2 FQGTGA, per germline. The CDR3 has 15 amino acids. CDR3 loop: CASSLEGLIYNEQFF. CDR3 bases: TGTGCCAGCAGCTTAGAGGGACTAATCTACAATGAGCAGTTCTTC.

The J gene is TRBJ2-2, the V gene TRBV7-3; no clear D. This CDR3 spans 13 amino acids. V shed 3 bases and J shed 4 bases, with 6 bases lying between them. Germline V CDR1 and CDR2: SGHTA, FQGTGA. CDR3 sequence: CASSFGITGELFF. The CDR3 DNA reads as TGTGCCAGCAGCTTTGGAATCACCGGGGAGCTGTTTTTT.

This clone has a handful of counts. J is TRBJ2-2 and V is TRBV24-1; 10 bases map to TRBD2. This CDR3 contains 14 residues. Trimming cost V 8 bases and J 3 bases; bases outside gene matches: 2. Per germline, CDR1 KGHDR and CDR2 SFDVKD. The CDR3 reads CATKSGRDTGELFF. DNA of the CDR3: TGTGCCACCAAGAGCGGGAGGGACACCGGGGAGCTGTTTTTT.

V is TRBV24-1 and J is TRBJ2-5, with TRBD1 matching over 11 bases. After removal of 7 bases from V and 4 bases from J, the junction contained 13 bases not matched to a gene. The germline V gene encodes CDR1 KGHDR and CDR2 SFDVKD. This CDR3 has 17 residues. CDR3 protein: CATSQTSGTGGRETQYF. As DNA, the CDR3 is TGTGCCACCAGCCAAACCTCCGGGACAGGGGGGCGAGAGACCCAGTACTTC.

In this sample, this clone turned up a few times. V gene TRBV3-1 (or the pseudogene TRBV3-2) combines with J gene TRBJ1-2; TRBD1 agrees at 9 bases. Trimming took 4 bases from V and 8 from J; bases not matched to a gene: 8. Per the germline V gene, CDR1 is LGHDT and CDR2 is YNNKEL (reference sequence). This CDR3 comprises 14 residues. CDR3 bases: TGTGCCAGCAGCCTGGGACAGGGTTTCGGGGGCTACACCTTC. Encoded protein: CASSLGQGFGGYTF.

The DNA for the CDR3 is TGTGCCAGCCGGAGACAGGGGTTTAATGAAAAACTGTTTTTT. It translates to CASRRQGFNEKLFF. The J gene is TRBJ1-4, the V gene TRBV19; 8 bases are a match to TRBD1. The CDR3 consists of 14 residues. J gave up 4 bases and V 9 bases, and 7 bases lay outside the gene matches. Germline assignment: CDR1 LNHDA and CDR2 SQIVND (reference sequence).

This clone was seen once. V gene TRBV11-3 combines with J gene TRBJ2-1; 14 bases match TRBD2. Per the germline V gene, CDR1 is SGHNT and CDR2 is YENEEA. The CDR3 is 16 amino acids. The J segment lost 6 bases and the V segment lost 5 bases, leaving 6 bases of the junction unmatched. The DNA of the CDR3 is TGTGCCAGCAGCCTAGGGACTAGCGGGAGCTCCAATGAGCAGTTCTTC. Amino acid sequence: CASSLGTSGSSNEQFF.

The chain uses TRBV9 and TRBJ1-2; no firm D call. The CDR3 totals 12 residues. V shed 3 bases and J shed 8 bases, with 11 bases lying between them. Germline loops: CDR1 SGDLS, CDR2 YYNGEE. The CDR3 protein is CASSAGWRGYTF. The DNA of the CDR3 is TGTGCCAGCAGCGCTGGATGGCGGGGCTACACCTTC.

This chain's CDR3 is CASSPWTAGEQFF. The CDR3 DNA is TGTGCCAGCAGCCCCTGGACAGCTGGTGAGCAGTTCTTC. V usage is TRBV7-2 and J usage is TRBJ2-1, with D maybe TRBD1 (6 bases). CDR1 and CDR2 (germline): SGHTA, FQGNSA. CDR3 length: 13 amino acids. Trimming shortened V by 5 bases and J by 9 bases, and 14 bases separated the two germline ends. Drawing the rest from reference TRBV7-2 and TRBJ2-1, the complete variable domain is GAGVSQSPSNKVTEKGKDVELRCDPISGHTALYWYRQSLGQGLEFLIYFQGNSAPDKSGLPSDRFSAERTGGSVSTLTIQRTQQEDSAVYLCASSPWTAGEQFFGPGTRLTVL.

This clone occurred a few times. The sample carries other DNA sequences with the same CDR3. This rearrangement joins TRBV7-9 to TRBJ1-1; D perhaps matches TRBD1 (5 bases). Germline V gene sequence: CDR1 SEHNR, CDR2 FQNEAQ (reference sequence). The CDR3 covers 15 residues. The V gene lost 6 bases and the J gene lost 5 bases, with 19 bases spanning the gap. For the CDR3, the DNA is TGTGCCAGCAGTCAAGGACCCCTCTCAGGGACTGAAGCTTTCTTT. Translation: CASSQGPLSGTEAFF.

The chain has TRBV12-3 or TRBV12-4 and TRBJ1-4; no clear D gene. There are 13 residues in the CDR3. V was cut by 7 bases and J by 8 bases, with 14 bases left in between. The CDR3 region is CASTPDVLEKLFF. The CDR3 DNA reads TGTGCCAGCACACCGGACGTTTTGGAAAAACTGTTTTTT.

This clone was observed once. This chain joins TRBV15 and TRBJ1-3; D ambiguous. The CDR3 runs to 13 residues. The ends were cut back, 0 bases at V and 4 bases at J, with 4 bases in the middle. Germline V gene data show CDR1 as LNHNV and CDR2 as YYDKDF (reference sequence). The CDR3 protein is CATSRDPGNTIYF. The CDR3 DNA sequence: TGTGCCACCAGCAGAGATCCAGGAAACACCATATATTTT.

The V call is TRBV16, the J call TRBJ2-3, with D unclear. Germline V gene sequence: CDR1 KGHSY, CDR2 FQNENV. The CDR3 length is 16 residues. Trimming took off 1 base at V and 8 bases at J, with 19 bases between the two ends. CDR3: CASSQFRTSSSGTQYF. DNA of the CDR3: TGTGCCAGCAGCCAATTTAGGACCAGTAGCAGTGGTACGCAGTATTTT. Together with reference TRBV16 and TRBJ2-3, the CDR3 gives the full variable domain: GEEVAQTPKHLVRGEGQKAKLYCAPIKGHSYVFWYQQVLKNEFKFLISFQNENVFDETGMPKERFSAKCLPNSPCSLEIQATKLEDSAVYFCASSQFRTSSSGTQYFGPGTRLTVL.

The CDR3 DNA sequence: TGTGCCACCAGAACCAGCAGGGCCACTGAAGCTTTCTTT. As protein: CATRTSRATEAFF. J is TRBJ1-1 and V is TRBV24-1; possibly TRBD1 for D (5 bases). Trimming pared 7 bases from V and 4 bases from J, leaving 12 bases between. The V gene's germline CDR1 is KGHDR and CDR2 SFDVKD. This CDR3 is 13 amino acids long.

The rearrangement joins TRBV6-2 or TRBV6-3 to TRBJ2-4; 14 positions match TRBD2. Germline CDR1 MNHEY, CDR2 SVGEGT. With 5 bases clipped from V and 1 base from J, the junction kept 13 bases outside the gene matches. The CDR3 loop spans 20 amino acids. The CDR3 loop is CASSPGLAGEYGFAKNIQYF. Written as DNA, the CDR3 is TGTGCCAGCAGTCCGGGACTAGCGGGAGAATATGGGTTTGCCAAAAACATTCAGTACTTC.

The chain has TRBV5-1 and TRBJ2-1, with D maybe TRBD2 (6 bases). Trimming cost V 3 bases and J 3 bases, with 10 bases left between them. Germline V gene sequence: CDR1 SGHRS, CDR2 YFSETQ. The CDR3 has 14 residues. The CDR3 nucleotides read TGCGCCAGCAGCTGGGACTCCAACTACAATGAGCAGTTCTTC. Amino acids: CASSWDSNYNEQFF.

This clone was observed a handful of times. This chain connects TRBV30 to TRBJ1-1; the D is unclear. This CDR3 comprises 13 residues. Trimming took off 0 bases at V and 1 base at J, with 6 bases between the two ends. CDR1 and CDR2 from the germline V gene are GTSNPN and SVGIG (reference sequence). CDR3 amino acids: CAWSVGQNTEAFF. In DNA form, the CDR3 reads TGTGCCTGGAGTGTAGGGCAGAACACTGAAGCTTTCTTT.

The chain carries TRBV9 and TRBJ1-3; weak D call: TRBD1 (6 bases). The CDR3 is 16 amino acids. The V end was cut by 4 bases, the J end by 0 bases, with 14 bases between. Looked up from germline, CDR1 is SGDLS and CDR2 is YYNGEE. The CDR3 DNA reads as TGTGCCAGCAGCATCAACCAGGGGAGCTCTGGAAACACCATATATTTT. Its translation: CASSINQGSSGNTIYF.

The J gene is TRBJ2-3, the V gene TRBV11-3, with TRBD2 matching over 15 bases. The V segment lost 5 bases and the J segment 0 bases; nucleotides outside the gene matches: 6. The length of the CDR3 is 18 residues. The germline gives CDR1 SGHNT, CDR2 YENEEA. In nucleotides, the CDR3 is TGTGCCAGCAGCGCAGGACTAGCGGGAGGGAAAAGCACAGATACGCAGTATTTT. It is translated as CASSAGLAGGKSTDTQYF.

This clone showed up just a few times. The rearrangement links TRBV19 to TRBJ2-1; 10 nucleotides align to TRBD2. Trimming cost V 1 base and J 5 bases; bases outside gene matches: 5. Germline V gene sequence: CDR1 LNHDA, CDR2 SQIVND (reference sequence). The CDR3 consists of 16 residues. The CDR3 coding sequence is TGTGCCAGTAGTATAGCTCGAGGACTAGCGGACAATGAGCAGTTCTTC. Translated: CASSIARGLADNEQFF.

Judged by abundance, this clone is medium-sized (0.01 to 0.1%). J is TRBJ2-1 and V is TRBV2, with D unresolved. Germline assignment: CDR1 SNHLY and CDR2 FYNNEI. This CDR3 region has 15 residues. V was pared by 4 bases and J by 6 bases, with 16 bases between. The CDR3 loop reads CASSVWLWSGNEQFF. The CDR3 DNA reads TGTGCCAGCAGTGTATGGCTGTGGAGTGGCAATGAGCAGTTCTTC.

V and J are TRBV27 and TRBJ2-7, with 9 bases lining up with TRBD2. The V gene's germline CDR1 is MNHEY and CDR2 SMNVEV (reference sequence). The CDR3 consists of 13 residues. V was clipped by 6 bases and J by 4 bases; unmatched bases: 4. This CDR3 reads CASRREGQYEQYV. In nucleotides, the CDR3 is TGTGCCAGCAGGCGGGAGGGCCAATACGAGCAGTACGTC.

V usage is TRBV2 and J usage is TRBJ1-1; TRBD1 matches at 7 bases. There are 12 residues in the CDR3. The junction had 6 bases not matched to a gene; V was cut back by 9 bases and J by 5 bases. Germline CDR1 SNHLY, CDR2 FYNNEI. This CDR3 reads CARGQSKTEAFF. CDR3 bases: TGTGCCAGGGGACAGTCAAAAACTGAAGCTTTCTTT.

This chain joins TRBV7-3 and TRBJ1-1, with D possibly TRBD1 on 5 matching bases. With 3 bases removed from V and 6 bases from J, the gap between germline ends came to 20 bases. Germline CDR1 SGHTA, CDR2 FQGTGA. The CDR3 contains 16 residues. In nucleotides, the CDR3 is TGTGCCAGCAGCTTTTCGGGACTTGGGGTTGGGGCTGAAGCTTTCTTT. This gives the protein CASSFSGLGVGAEAFF.

The chain employs TRBV6-5 and TRBJ2-7, with 9 bases fitting TRBD2. The CDR3 loop spans 14 amino acids. Germline CDR1 MNHEY, CDR2 SVGAGI. The V and J ends lost 2 bases and 6 bases, in that order; junction bases with no gene match: 5. This CDR3 is CASSYGGGRGEQYF. In nucleotides, the CDR3 is TGTGCCAGCAGTTACGGCGGCGGGAGGGGCGAGCAGTACTTC.

The V and J genes are TRBV2 and TRBJ2-3; possibly TRBD1 or TRBD2 for D (6 bases each). Trimming took off 3 bases at V and 5 bases at J, with 12 bases between the two ends. The germline V gene encodes CDR1 SNHLY and CDR2 FYNNEI. The CDR3 runs to 14 residues. CDR3 sequence reads: CASSEWGREDTQYF. The CDR3 DNA sequence: TGTGCCAGCAGTGAGTGGGGGCGGGAAGATACGCAGTATTTT.

The table lists this clone with a count of one. Written as DNA, the CDR3 is TGTGCCAGCAGCTCAAAGGGGGGGTTGCGAGAGACCCAGTACTTC. This gives the protein CASSSKGGLRETQYF. This chain connects TRBV5-4 to TRBJ2-5, with D maybe TRBD2 (7 bases). There are 15 residues in the CDR3. Germline CDR1 SGHNT, CDR2 YYREEE (reference sequence). Trimming stripped 3 bases from V and 4 bases from J, with 16 bases between. The variable domain in full, completed from reference TRBV5-4 and TRBJ2-5, reads ETGVTQSPTHLIKTRGQQVTLRCSSQSGHNTVSWYQQALGQGPQFIFQYYREEENGRGNFPPRFSGLQFPNYSSELNVNALELDDSALYLCASSSKGGLRETQYFGPGTRLLVL.

V usage is TRBV12-3 or TRBV12-4 and J usage is TRBJ1-1, with D uncertain. The CDR3 runs 12 residues. Deletions cut 7 bases from V and 5 bases from J, with 11 bases between. The CDR3 bases are TGTGCCAGCACCAACCGGTGGACTGAAGCTTTCTTT. Residues: CASTNRWTEAFF.